This passage covers 23 T cell receptor beta chains from one sample sequenced in a study of control samples from healthy donors and cancer patients. This table comes from immunoSEQ multiplex PCR, and its TCRdb copy is limited to in-frame clones, with some not included. The profile shows tens of thousands of clones, about 93% of them singletons. Specimen: blood. The receptors stem from a woman younger than 30 in good health.

This sequence joins TRBV3-1 (or the pseudogene TRBV3-2) and TRBJ2-3; TRBD2 matches at 9 bases. This CDR3 region has 17 residues. Germline assignment: CDR1 LGHDT and CDR2 YNNKEL (reference sequence). V shed 1 base and J 6 bases; nucleotides not matched to a gene: 11. CDR3 amino acids: CASSQGLAGVGGDTQYF. The CDR3 coding sequence is TGTGCCAGCAGCCAAGGTTTAGCGGGAGTGGGAGGGGATACGCAGTATTTT.

J is TRBJ2-1 and V is TRBV10-3; D remains ambiguous. The ends were cut back, 11 bases at V and 5 bases at J, with 10 bases in the middle. The CDR3 extends over 11 amino acids. The germline CDR1 and CDR2 sequences are ENHRY and SYGVKD. CDR3 in amino acids: CAAGQNNEQFF. The CDR3 DNA sequence: TGTGCCGCCGGGCAAAACAATGAGCAGTTCTTC.

The DNA for the CDR3 is TGTGCCAGCCAGGCGGGGGAAACCTACGAGCAGTACTTC. Translating it yields CASQAGETYEQYF. This chain links TRBV28 with TRBJ2-7; 7 nucleotides agree with TRBD2. The J segment lost 2 bases and the V segment lost 8 bases, leaving 6 bases of the junction unmatched. Germline V gene lookup returns CDR1 MDHEN and CDR2 SYDVKM. This CDR3 spans 13 amino acids.

The chain has TRBV28 and TRBJ1-5; weak D call: TRBD1 (5 bases). Trimming pared 5 bases from V and 2 bases from J, leaving 16 bases between. This CDR3 region has 16 residues. The germline CDR1 and CDR2 sequences are MDHEN and SYDVKM. CDR3 coding DNA: TGTGCCAGCAGTGTGACCCCAGTGGGGGGCAATCAGCCCCAGCATTTT. This encodes CASSVTPVGGNQPQHF.

V and J are TRBV29-1 and TRBJ1-4; 7 bases are shared with TRBD1. With V trimmed by 1 base and J by 8 bases, 4 bases remained unmatched. Germline V gene sequence: CDR1 SQVTM, CDR2 ANQGSEA. This CDR3 is built from 13 residues. The CDR3: CSVEAPGGEKLFF. The CDR3 nucleotides read TGCAGCGTTGAAGCACCAGGGGGGGAAAAACTGTTTTTT.

This rearrangement joins TRBV4-2 to TRBJ1-3; no definite D call. CDR1 is LGHNA, CDR2 YNFKEQ, per germline. With 1 base removed from V and 2 bases from J, the gap between germline ends came to 12 bases. The CDR3 loop spans 16 amino acids. The CDR3 loop is CASSQAETDPGNTIYF. The DNA of the CDR3 is TGTGCCAGCAGCCAAGCGGAAACAGACCCTGGAAACACCATATATTTT.

On this clone itself: One junction end does not reproduce the germline sequence, and a read error may be involved. The chain couples TRBV7-7 to TRBJ2-3; the match to TRBD2 covers 13 bases. This CDR3 comprises 15 residues. Germline loops: CDR1 SSHAT, CDR2 FNYEAQ (reference sequence). This chain's CDR3 is CASSQTSGGTDTQYF. DNA for the CDR3: TGTGCTAGCAGCCAGACTAGCGGGGGGACAGATACGCAGTATTTT.

The CDR3 spells CASSFALAGPSTDTQYF. DNA for the CDR3: TGTGCCAGCAGCTTTGCGCTAGCGGGCCCGAGCACAGATACGCAGTATTTT. The rearrangement links TRBV5-4 to TRBJ2-3; TRBD2 matches at 8 bases. The CDR3 runs to 17 residues. V was pared by 2 bases and J by 0 bases, with 8 bases of the junction left unmatched. Germline V gene data show CDR1 as SGHNT and CDR2 as YYREEE (reference sequence).

The chain links TRBV15 to TRBJ2-1; 10 positions match TRBD1. V lost 3 bases, J lost 4 bases, and 6 bases stayed unmatched. There are 16 residues in the CDR3. The V gene's germline CDR1 is LNHNV and CDR2 YYDKDF (reference sequence). The CDR3 region has the DNA TGTGCCACCAGCAGGGGCGACAGGGGGCTTTACAATGAGCAGTTCTTC. Its protein is CATSRGDRGLYNEQFF.

The chain is built from TRBV24-1 and TRBJ2-3, with a tentative D call TRBD2 (7 bases). Germline V gene lookup returns CDR1 KGHDR and CDR2 SFDVKD. The CDR3 has 15 residues. V lost 6 bases and J lost 1, with 13 bases in between. The DNA for the CDR3 is TGTGCCACCAGTACTACGGGGGGCGGCACAGATACGCAGTATTTT. Protein: CATSTTGGGTDTQYF.

The J gene is TRBJ2-1, the V gene TRBV19; 14 bases align to TRBD2. Per the germline V gene, CDR1 is LNHDA and CDR2 is SQIVND (reference sequence). CDR3 length: 16 amino acids. With V trimmed by 5 bases and J by 10 bases, 10 bases remained unmatched. The CDR3 coding sequence is TGTGCCAGTAGTCCCCAGGGACTAGCGGGAGCAGGCGAGCAGTTCTTC. Protein product: CASSPQGLAGAGEQFF. Filled out from reference TRBV19 and TRBJ2-1, the complete variable domain reads DGGITQSPKYLFRKEGQNVTLSCEQNLNHDAMYWYRQDPGQGLRLIYYSQIVNDFQKGDIAEGYSVSREKKESFPLTVTSAQKNPTAFYLCASSPQGLAGAGEQFFGPGTRLTVL.

The rearrangement joins TRBV28 to TRBJ1-3; D is unresolved. Germline CDR1 and CDR2: MDHEN and SYDVKM. The CDR3 consists of 16 residues. Between the trimmed V and J ends, which lost 5 bases and 4 bases, there was a span of 18 bases. CDR3 in DNA: TGTGCCAGCAGTCTAGCGGGAGTTTTAGCAGGAAACACCATATATTTT. Translated, it gives CASSLAGVLAGNTIYF.

This rearrangement joins TRBV5-1 to TRBJ2-1; possible D gene TRBD2, 5 bases. V dropped 0 bases and J dropped 7 bases, with 14 bases sitting between them. Germline CDR1 is SGHRS and CDR2 is YFSETQ. The CDR3 is 15 amino acids. The CDR3 loop is CASSLEIASLNEQFF. As DNA, the CDR3 is TGCGCCAGCAGCTTGGAGATAGCGAGTTTGAATGAGCAGTTCTTC.

The chain employs TRBV5-1 and TRBJ2-5; 7 bases agree with TRBD2. Per the germline V gene, CDR1 is SGHRS and CDR2 is YFSETQ. The trim removed 3 bases at V and 5 bases at J, leaving 7 bases unmatched. The CDR3 covers 14 residues. The CDR3 protein is CASSSRGGGETQYF. The CDR3 coding sequence is TGCGCCAGCAGCTCCCGCGGGGGTGGGGAGACCCAGTACTTC.

The chain recombines TRBV9 with TRBJ2-2; D might be TRBD1 or TRBD2, each matching 7 bases. The germline V gene encodes CDR1 SGDLS and CDR2 YYNGEE. Trimming took 0 bases from V and 3 from J, leaving 18 bases between them. This CDR3 contains 18 residues. This chain's CDR3 is CASSVVSGGVVDTGELFF. The CDR3 DNA follows: TGTGCCAGCAGCGTAGTGTCAGGGGGGGTTGTGGACACCGGGGAGCTGTTTTTT.

V usage is TRBV10-3 and J usage is TRBJ1-5; 8 bases are shared with TRBD1. This CDR3 is built from 13 residues. V was pared by 6 bases and J by 9 bases, with 7 bases of the junction left unmatched. Germline CDR1 ENHRY, CDR2 SYGVKD. In DNA, the CDR3 is TGTGCCATCAGCCCGGGACAGGTTTGGCCCCAGCATTTT. This sequence encodes CAISPGQVWPQHF.

The chain combines TRBV2 with TRBJ2-7; D not resolved. Germline V gene sequence: CDR1 SNHLY, CDR2 FYNNEI. The CDR3 has 15 residues. With 2 bases removed from V and 4 bases from J, the gap between germline ends came to 15 bases. For the CDR3, the DNA is TGTGCCAGCAGTGAACTGGCAGGTCAGATTTACGAGCAGTACTTC. It specifies CASSELAGQIYEQYF.

The chain uses TRBV12-3 or TRBV12-4 and TRBJ1-1; D is unresolved. Trimming removed 4 bases at V and 4 bases at J, with 10 bases between. The CDR3 totals 13 residues. CDR3 residues: CASSSGTPTEAFF. The CDR3 DNA is TGTGCCAGCAGTTCCGGAACGCCCACTGAAGCTTTCTTT.

This chain links TRBV7-3 with TRBJ1-1; no firm D call. Per the germline V gene, CDR1 is SGHTA and CDR2 is FQGTGA. The V and J ends lost 3 bases and 0 bases respectively, with 14 bases between them. The CDR3 consists of 16 residues. CDR3 in DNA: TGTGCCAGCAGCTTCGGGGTTCCAGCCGTGAACACTGAAGCTTTCTTT. The encoded protein is CASSFGVPAVNTEAFF. The full variable domain, with the rest looked up from reference TRBV7-3 and TRBJ1-1, is GAGVSQTPSNKVTEKGKYVELRCDPISGHTALYWYRQSLGQGPEFLIYFQGTGAADDSGLPNDRFFAVRPEGSVSTLKIQRTERGDSAVYLCASSFGVPAVNTEAFFGQGTRLTVV.

This clone was recorded once. The chain employs TRBV27 and TRBJ2-5; D is ambiguous. Trimming shortened V by 6 bases and J by 1 base, and 21 bases separated the two germline ends. The CDR3 sequence is 17 residues long. Germline V CDR1 and CDR2: MNHEY, SMNVEV (reference sequence). The CDR3 nucleotides are TGTGCCAGCAGGCCCACTTATGGCCGAGCGACCCAAGAGACCCAGTACTTC. It is translated as CASRPTYGRATQETQYF.

V usage is TRBV5-6 and J usage is TRBJ1-2; 9 nucleotides agree with TRBD1. Trimming took 4 bases from V and 2 from J; bases not matched to a gene: 6. This CDR3 is 15 amino acids long. The germline V gene encodes CDR1 SGHDT and CDR2 YYEEEE. The CDR3 nucleotides read TGTGCCAGCAGCAGGCCCGGGACAGGGAACTATGGCTACACCTTC. Protein: CASSRPGTGNYGYTF.

This clone appeared once. The genes are TRBV4-1 and TRBJ1-2; D possibly corresponds to TRBD1 (5 bases). Germline CDR1 is MGHRA and CDR2 is YSYEKL. This CDR3 comprises 13 residues. Deletions cut 0 bases from V and 9 bases from J, with 11 bases between. Here the CDR3 reads CASSQDRDQSYTF. The DNA for the CDR3 is TGCGCCAGCAGCCAAGACAGGGACCAGAGCTACACCTTC.

This clone showed up just once. The genes are TRBV20-1 and TRBJ2-7; perhaps TRBD1 as D (5 bases). CDR3 size: 12 residues. Trimming left V 3 bases short and J 2 bases short, with 8 bases between. Germline CDR1 and CDR2: DFQATT and SNEGSKA (reference sequence). This chain's CDR3 is CSASEDTYEQYF. CDR3 sequence (DNA): TGCAGTGCTAGTGAGGACACCTACGAGCAGTACTTC.